This passage covers 20 T cell receptor beta chains from one sample sequenced in a study of CD8+ T cells in alopecia areata. Alopecia areata patients had lesional scalp punch biopsies and peripheral blood taken from them. It was cDNA, reverse transcribed from extracted RNA, that served as the sequencing template. The method was immunoSEQ multiplex PCR; TCRdb's version includes in-frame clones alone and lacks a portion of them. The table lists about 12,000 clones, more than 50% of them singletons. Specimen: skin. All receptors come from a human donor with alopecia areata.

V gene TRBV28 combines with J gene TRBJ2-5, with D perhaps being TRBD1 or TRBD2 (5 bases each). Germline assignment: CDR1 MDHEN and CDR2 SYDVKM. V was trimmed by 3 bases and J by 9 bases, leaving 17 bases between them. This CDR3 has 14 residues. Written as DNA, the CDR3 is TGTGCCAGCAGTTTCCGGGACCCCGGGGAAGCCCAGTACTTC. This codes for CASSFRDPGEAQYF. The whole variable domain, filled in from reference TRBV28 and TRBJ2-5, reads DVKVTQSSRYLVKRTGEKVFLECVQDMDHENMFWYRQDPGLGLRLIYFSYDVKMKEKGDIPEGYSVSREKKERFSLILESASTNQTSMYLCASSFRDPGEAQYFGPGTRLLVL.

This clone came up a few times. The CDR3 protein is CATMDSNNEQFF. DNA of the CDR3: TGCGCCACAATGGACAGCAACAATGAGCAGTTCTTC. The chain has TRBV23-1 and TRBJ2-1; perhaps TRBD1 as D (6 bases). TRBV23-1 is an ORF, and what it does is uncertain. The CDR3 is made up of 12 amino acids. V gave up 10 bases and J gave up 5 bases, with 12 bases separating them.

The rearrangement joins TRBV7-9 to TRBJ2-3; D not resolved. The V gene lost 3 bases and the J gene lost 6 bases, with 16 bases spanning the gap. Looked up from germline, CDR1 is SEHNR and CDR2 is FQNEAQ (reference sequence). The CDR3 loop spans 15 amino acids. The CDR3 reads CASSFLKERTDTQYF. The CDR3 coding sequence is TGTGCCAGCAGCTTCCTGAAAGAAAGGACCGATACGCAGTATTTT.

CDR3 region: CASSQGTGDTDTQYF. The DNA of the CDR3 is TGTGCCAGCAGCCAAGGGACAGGGGACACAGATACGCAGTATTTT. The rearrangement uses TRBV4-2 and TRBJ2-3; TRBD1 aligns across 9 bases. The germline V gene encodes CDR1 LGHNA and CDR2 YNFKEQ. This CDR3 contains 15 residues. The V gene end was trimmed by 1 base and the J gene end by 2 bases; junction bases not matched to a gene: 1.

The rearrangement uses TRBV6-6 and TRBJ1-1; 9 bases are a match to TRBD1. Trimming at V came to 3 bases and at J to 7 bases, leaving 9 bases not matched to a gene. The CDR3 covers 15 residues. CDR1 is MNHNY and CDR2 is SVGAGI in the germline V gene (reference sequence). CDR3 amino acids: CASSYLRTGDVEAFF. The CDR3 DNA is TGTGCCAGCAGTTATTTGCGGACAGGGGACGTTGAAGCTTTCTTT.

The chain has TRBV7-2 and TRBJ2-7; D perhaps matches TRBD2 (5 bases). The CDR3 runs 14 residues. V lost 5 bases to trimming and J lost 3 bases, with 14 bases between them. CDR1 and CDR2 from the germline V gene are SGHTA and FQGNSA. The CDR3 spells CASSRQEGLYEQYF. In DNA, the CDR3 is TGTGCCAGCAGCCGACAAGAGGGCCTCTACGAGCAGTACTTC.

The gene calls are TRBV7-9 and TRBJ1-3; D gene ambiguous. V was cut by 5 bases and J by 0 bases, with 8 bases left in between. Looked up from germline, CDR1 is SEHNR and CDR2 is FQNEAQ (reference sequence). This CDR3 comprises 14 residues. The CDR3 DNA reads as TGTGCCAGCAGCCAAGACTTCTCTGGAAACACCATATATTTT. This encodes CASSQDFSGNTIYF.

There are a few counts of this clone. J is TRBJ1-3 and V is TRBV7-2; D remains ambiguous. V was pared by 1 base and J by 1 base, with 8 bases between. Germline lookup yields CDR1 SGHTA and CDR2 FQGNSA. The CDR3 runs 15 residues. CDR3 region: CASSLVGGSGNTIYF. The CDR3 DNA follows: TGTGCCAGCAGCTTAGTGGGAGGTTCTGGAAACACCATATATTTT.

The chain couples TRBV6-1 to TRBJ1-6; D possibly corresponds to TRBD1 (5 bases). Germline V gene data show CDR1 as MNHNS and CDR2 as SASEGT. Trimming pared 6 bases from V and 7 bases from J, leaving 10 bases between. The CDR3 covers 13 residues. This CDR3 reads CASREGLNSPLHF. The CDR3 region has the DNA TGTGCCAGCAGGGAGGGACTCAATTCACCCCTCCACTTT.

The V call is TRBV5-1, the J call TRBJ1-4; no firm D call. Between the trimmed V and J ends, which lost 0 bases and 0 bases, there was a span of 6 bases. The CDR3 loop spans 15 amino acids. Per the germline V gene, CDR1 is SGHRS and CDR2 is YFSETQ. CDR3 in amino acids: CASSLGSATNEKLFF. The DNA for the CDR3 is TGCGCCAGCAGCTTGGGATCTGCAACTAATGAAAAACTGTTTTTT.

This chain connects TRBV27 to TRBJ2-5, with D hard to call. Germline-derived CDR1 and CDR2 are MNHEY and SMNVEV (reference sequence). The CDR3 has 15 amino acids. V lost 6 bases and J 5 bases, leaving 19 bases between the germline ends. Written as DNA, the CDR3 is TGTGCCAGCAGAGCTAGGACGTACCTGGGGGAGACCCAGTACTTC. Its protein is CASRARTYLGETQYF.

This clone is judged large. V usage is TRBV7-2 and J usage is TRBJ2-1; perhaps D is TRBD1 or TRBD2 (5 bases each). The CDR3 loop spans 14 amino acids. The germline gives CDR1 SGHTA, CDR2 FQGNSA. Trimming stripped 4 bases from V and 5 bases from J, with 12 bases between. CDR3: CASSSEDNDNEQFF. As DNA, the CDR3 is TGTGCCAGCAGCTCGGAGGACAACGACAATGAGCAGTTCTTC.

This clone ranks as medium-sized. This chain connects TRBV10-3 to TRBJ1-4; D is unclear. The CDR3 is 15 amino acids. V was clipped by 10 bases and J by 0 bases, with 15 bases between them. CDR1 ENHRY and CDR2 SYGVKD come from the germline V gene. The CDR3 protein is CATRTGSATNEKLFF. CDR3 in DNA: TGTGCCACCCGGACCGGGAGCGCAACTAATGAAAAACTGTTTTTT.

This chain uses TRBV29-1 with TRBJ2-1; the D gene is possibly TRBD2 (6 bases). The CDR3 totals 14 residues. Trimming took 4 bases from V and 8 from J, leaving 18 bases between them. Germline V gene sequence: CDR1 SQVTM, CDR2 ANQGSEA. The CDR3 sequence is CSVVSGAGGYEQFF. The CDR3 nucleotides read TGCAGCGTTGTTTCGGGAGCTGGCGGGTATGAGCAGTTCTTC.

On this clone: The junction and the germline gene differ at one end; a read error may be behind it. The chain employs TRBV27 and TRBJ1-2, with D possibly matching TRBD1 (5 bases). The CDR3 spans 14 residues. The germline CDR1 and CDR2 sequences are MNHEY and SMNVEV (reference sequence). The CDR3 DNA reads TGTGCCGGCAGTGCCTATCCAGGGACGGATGGCTACACCTTC. Amino acid sequence: CAGSAYPGTDGYTF.

The genes are TRBV10-2 and TRBJ1-5; 9 nucleotides agree with TRBD1. CDR1 WSHSY and CDR2 SAAADI come from the germline V gene. V dropped 6 bases and J dropped 0; count of bases not matched to a gene: 0. The CDR3 is 14 residues long. The CDR3 DNA reads as TGCGCCAGCAGGGACAGGGGTAGCAATCAGCCCCAGCATTTT. Its protein product is CASRDRGSNQPQHF.

In this sample, this clone turned up a few times. The chain has TRBV27 and TRBJ2-7; 8 bases line up with TRBD2. The ends lost 6 bases at V and 5 bases at J; junction bases unmatched: 6. This CDR3 region has 13 residues. Germline CDR1 and CDR2: MNHEY and SMNVEV (reference sequence). The DNA of the CDR3 is TGTGCCAGCAGGCCGACTAGCGCCCACGAGCAGTACTTC. Protein sequence: CASRPTSAHEQYF.

The gene calls are TRBV7-2 and TRBJ2-6, with D maybe TRBD1 (5 bases). The V gene's germline CDR1 is SGHTA and CDR2 FQGNSA. The CDR3 has 15 residues. V lost 5 bases and J 2 bases, leaving 10 bases between the germline ends. Written as DNA, the CDR3 is TGTGCCAGCAGCCCTCGGACAACTGGGGCCAACGTCCTGACTTTC. Encoded protein: CASSPRTTGANVLTF. Full variable domain (outside the CDR3, taken from reference TRBV7-2 and TRBJ2-6): GAGVSQSPSNKVTEKGKDVELRCDPISGHTALYWYRQSLGQGLEFLIYFQGNSAPDKSGLPSDRFSAERTGGSVSTLTIQRTQQEDSAVYLCASSPRTTGANVLTFGAGSRLTVL.

The chain recombines TRBV6-5 with TRBJ2-7; D is possibly TRBD2 (5 bases). Germline CDR1 and CDR2: MNHEY and SVGAGI. The CDR3 consists of 14 residues. Trimming took 0 bases from V and 3 from J, leaving 9 bases between them. The CDR3 here is CASSYSIGDYEQYF. The CDR3 DNA reads as TGTGCCAGCAGTTACTCGATCGGGGACTACGAGCAGTACTTC.

The count of this clone is one. This chain joins TRBV30 and TRBJ1-1; no clear D. From germline, CDR1 is GTSNPN and CDR2 SVGIG (reference sequence). V was cut by 1 base and J by 3 bases, with 9 bases left in between. The CDR3 sequence is 13 residues long. CDR3 coding DNA: TGTGCCTGGAGTGGGAAACAAGACACTGAAGCTTTCTTT. It codes for CAWSGKQDTEAFF.